The entry below describes one T cell receptor beta chain. The table came from immunoSEQ multiplex PCR; TCRdb's copy has only in-frame clones and leaves some out. The table records 220,000 or so clones, 84% of them present only once. This record comes from a study of blood T cell repertoires in COVID-19. Across the whole study: From T cells, B-cell-depleted T cells, or PBMCs came the material, which was cDNA or gDNA.

Grouping used clinical history reported by participants in a survey and questionnaire. The germline V and J ends were trimmed by 4 bases and 4 bases, with 10 bases remaining between them. The CDR3 consists of 12 residues. Germline V lookup: CDR1 GTSNPN, CDR2 SVGIG (reference sequence). The sequenced sample was PBMCs or T cells enriched from blood (not recorded which). V and J are TRBV30 and TRBJ1-1; D is uncertain. The sequence was obtained from a woman between 40 and 55 years old who had recovered from COVID-19. The CDR3 loop reads CAWTELVTEAFF. The CDR3 nucleotides read TGTGCCTGGACCGAGTTGGTCACTGAAGCTTTCTTT.